What follows is one T cell receptor beta chain and its context. The target antigen is unknown. The sample originates from a study of shared clonotypes between healthy human individuals. Study outcomes and limitations: Of the naive CD4 clonotypes, approximately 5% were shared across a few donors.

Sorted-subset replicate PCRs used 200 ng DNA, some 31,000 T cell genomes. Data came from immunoSEQ multiplex PCR; TCRdb stores just in-frame clones and leaves some out. Of 2.5 million or so clones listed, around nine tenths are singletons. Material for sequencing was naive CD4+ T cells sorted from blood. Stated subset: CD45RA+ positively selected. This clonotype was obtained from a man between 18 and 29 years old in good health.

In nucleotides, the CDR3 is TGTGCCACCGGACAGGCCTACTCCTACGAGCAGTACTTC. Protein sequence: CATGQAYSYEQYF. V is TRBV2 and J is TRBJ2-7; 7 bases agree with TRBD1. This CDR3 has 13 residues. V gave up 10 bases and J gave up 0 bases; unmatched junction bases: 6. The germline V gene encodes CDR1 SNHLY and CDR2 FYNNEI.